Below, one TCR beta chain is given with its context. The record originates from a study of blood T cell repertoires in COVID-19. Study-level information: Researchers got acute and convalescent COVID-19 samples from the United States, Italy and Spain. The analysed material was cDNA or gDNA that came from T cells, B-cell-depleted T cells, or PBMCs.

Germline CDR1 and CDR2: SGDLS and YYNGEE. With 0 bases removed from V and 4 bases from J, the gap between germline ends came to 9 bases. The CDR3 runs to 14 residues. The authors' processing: Cell counts per sample came from amplifying reference gene primers. Assay used: immunoSEQ multiplex PCR; TCRdb lists only in-frame clones, some missing. That table supplies the V and J calls and clone size; D and trimming were determined from the DNA. The sample carries about 240,000 clones, about 83% recorded once. The chain links TRBV9 to TRBJ2-3; D perhaps matches TRBD2 (5 bases). The origin of this receptor is a man aged 25 to 45 who had recovered from COVID-19. Sequencing input: peripheral blood. Here the CDR3 DNA reads TGTGCCAGCAGCGTAGGCGGGCATGCAGATACGCAGTATTTT. This codes for CASSVGGHADTQYF.